This T cell receptor beta chain was found in a study of CD8+CD57+ T cells in acquired aplastic anemia. Flow cytometry had shown expanded CD8+CD57+ cells in the patients chosen for sequencing. V was clipped by 6 bases and J by 6 bases; unmatched bases: 7. The CDR3 totals 13 residues. Germline V CDR1 and CDR2: SQVTM, ANQGSEA. It was genomic DNA that served as the template for profiling TCR beta VDJ and CDR3. TCRdb passed the reads through MiXCR, listing each CDR3 protein once. The repertoire holds 170,000 or so distinct CDR3 sequences, with about 60% as singletons. The sequenced material came from sorted CD4+, CD8+, or CD8+CD57+ T cells (not recorded which) from PBMCs. The chain couples TRBV29-1 to TRBJ1-5, with 8 bases matching TRBD1. The receptor comes from a human donor with aplastic anemia. The CDR3 reads CSVPGQGGQPQHF. The CDR3 DNA sequence: TGCAGCGTGCCCGGACAGGGTGGTCAGCCCCAGCATTTT.